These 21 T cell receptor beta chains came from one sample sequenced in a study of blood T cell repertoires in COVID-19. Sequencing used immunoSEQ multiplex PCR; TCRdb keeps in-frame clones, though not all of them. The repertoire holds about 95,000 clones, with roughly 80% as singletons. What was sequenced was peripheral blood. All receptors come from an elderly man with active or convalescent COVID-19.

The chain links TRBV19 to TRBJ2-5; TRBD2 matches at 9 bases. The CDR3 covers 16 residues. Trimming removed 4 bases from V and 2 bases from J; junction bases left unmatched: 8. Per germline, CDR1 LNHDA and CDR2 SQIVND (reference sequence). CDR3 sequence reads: CASSTSAGGPQETQYF. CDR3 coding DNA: TGTGCCAGTAGTACGTCAGCGGGGGGACCTCAAGAGACCCAGTACTTC.

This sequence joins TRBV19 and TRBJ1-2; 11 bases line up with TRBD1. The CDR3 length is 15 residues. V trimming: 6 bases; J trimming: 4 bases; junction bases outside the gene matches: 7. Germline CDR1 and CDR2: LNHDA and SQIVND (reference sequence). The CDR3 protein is CASRTSGQGVYGYTF. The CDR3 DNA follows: TGTGCCAGTAGGACTTCGGGACAGGGGGTCTATGGCTACACCTTC. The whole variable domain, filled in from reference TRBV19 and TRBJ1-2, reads DGGITQSPKYLFRKEGQNVTLSCEQNLNHDAMYWYRQDPGQGLRLIYYSQIVNDFQKGDIAEGYSVSREKKESFPLTVTSAQKNPTAFYLCASRTSGQGVYGYTFGSGTRLTVV.

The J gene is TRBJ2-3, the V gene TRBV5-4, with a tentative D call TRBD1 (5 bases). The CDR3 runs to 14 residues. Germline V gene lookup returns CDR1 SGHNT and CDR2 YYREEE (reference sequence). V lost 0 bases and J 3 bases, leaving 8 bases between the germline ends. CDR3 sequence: CASSLDQGTDTQYF. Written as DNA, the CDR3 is TGTGCCAGCAGCTTGGACCAGGGTACAGATACGCAGTATTTT.

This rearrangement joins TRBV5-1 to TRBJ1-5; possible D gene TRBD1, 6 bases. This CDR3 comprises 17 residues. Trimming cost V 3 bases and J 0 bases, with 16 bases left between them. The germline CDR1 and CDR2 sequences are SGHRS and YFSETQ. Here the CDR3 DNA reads TGCGCCAGCAGCTCGGATCCGGGGGGCCTTAGCAATCAGCCCCAGCATTTT. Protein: CASSSDPGGLSNQPQHF.

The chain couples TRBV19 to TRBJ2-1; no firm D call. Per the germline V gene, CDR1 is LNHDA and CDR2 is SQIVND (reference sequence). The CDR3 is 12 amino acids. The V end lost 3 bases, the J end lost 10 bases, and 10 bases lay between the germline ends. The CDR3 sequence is CASSMGRSEQFF. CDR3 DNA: TGTGCCAGTAGTATGGGCCGGTCCGAGCAGTTCTTC.

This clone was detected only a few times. In nucleotides, the CDR3 is TGTGCCAGCAGCCAAAGTCAGGGGGCTATCGGTGGCTACACCTTC. This gives the protein CASSQSQGAIGGYTF. This rearrangement joins TRBV14 to TRBJ1-2; 8 nucleotides agree with TRBD1. CDR1 SGHDN and CDR2 FVKESK come from the germline V gene. V was clipped by 2 bases and J by 7 bases; unmatched bases: 9. CDR3 length equals 15 residues. Full variable domain (remainder filled in from reference TRBV14 and TRBJ1-2): EAGVTQFPSHSVIEKGQTVTLRCDPISGHDNLYWYRRVMGKEIKFLLHFVKESKQDESGMPNNRFLAERTGGTYSTLKVQPAELEDSGVYFCASSQSQGAIGGYTFGSGTRLTVV.

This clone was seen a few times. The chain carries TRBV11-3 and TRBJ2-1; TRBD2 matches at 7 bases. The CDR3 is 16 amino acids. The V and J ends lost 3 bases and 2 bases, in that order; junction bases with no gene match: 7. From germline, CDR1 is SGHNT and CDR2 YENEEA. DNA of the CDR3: TGTGCCAGCAGCTTGGGGTTGAGCGGGGCCTACAATGAGCAGTTCTTC. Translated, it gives CASSLGLSGAYNEQFF. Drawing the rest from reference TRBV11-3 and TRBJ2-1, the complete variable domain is EAGVVQSPRYKIIEKKQPVAFWCNPISGHNTLYWYLQNLGQGPELLIRYENEEAVDDSQLPKDRFSAERLKGVDSTLKIQPAELGDSAVYLCASSLGLSGAYNEQFFGPGTRLTVL.

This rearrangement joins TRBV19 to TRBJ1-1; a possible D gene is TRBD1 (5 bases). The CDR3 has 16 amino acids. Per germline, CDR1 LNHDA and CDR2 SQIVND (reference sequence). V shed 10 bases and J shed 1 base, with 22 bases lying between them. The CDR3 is CATMGGFYIENTEAFF. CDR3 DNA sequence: TGTGCCACTATGGGGGGATTTTATATCGAGAACACTGAAGCTTTCTTT.

The CDR3: CASSPPRALGHNEQFF. The CDR3 bases are TGTGCCAGCTCACCTCCGAGGGCCCTGGGCCACAATGAGCAGTTCTTC. The genes are TRBV18 and TRBJ2-1; tentative D call: TRBD2 (5 bases). The CDR3 consists of 16 residues. The V and J ends lost 3 bases and 5 bases respectively, with 17 bases between them. CDR1 and CDR2 from the germline V gene are KGHSH and LQKENI.

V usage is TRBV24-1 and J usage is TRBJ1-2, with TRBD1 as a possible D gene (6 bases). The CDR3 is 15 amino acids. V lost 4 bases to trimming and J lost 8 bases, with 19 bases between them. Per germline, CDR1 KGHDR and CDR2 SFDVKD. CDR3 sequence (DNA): TGTGCCACCAGTGACGAGGACAGCCTCCAGGGGGGCTACACCTTC. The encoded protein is CATSDEDSLQGGYTF.

This CDR3 is CASSLDLQGTDQPQHF. The CDR3 bases are TGTGCCAGCAGTCTAGACCTACAGGGAACCGATCAGCCCCAGCATTTT. V usage is TRBV28 and J usage is TRBJ1-5; possible D gene TRBD1, 6 bases. This CDR3 has 16 amino acids. Germline-derived CDR1 and CDR2 are MDHEN and SYDVKM. V lost 5 bases and J 5 bases, leaving 19 bases between the germline ends.

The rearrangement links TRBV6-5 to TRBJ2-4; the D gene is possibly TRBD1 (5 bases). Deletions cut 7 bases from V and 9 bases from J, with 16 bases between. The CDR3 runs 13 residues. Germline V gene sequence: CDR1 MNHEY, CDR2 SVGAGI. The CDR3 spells CASISPRVGIQYF. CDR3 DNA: TGTGCCAGCATAAGCCCCAGGGTTGGCATTCAGTACTTC.

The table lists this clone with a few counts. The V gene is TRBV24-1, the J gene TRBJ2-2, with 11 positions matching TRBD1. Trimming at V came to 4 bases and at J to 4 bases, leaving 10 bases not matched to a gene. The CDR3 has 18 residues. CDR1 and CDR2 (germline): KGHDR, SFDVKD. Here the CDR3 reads CATSEPTLGTGGTGELFF. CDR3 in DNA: TGTGCCACCAGTGAGCCTACCCTCGGGACAGGGGGCACCGGGGAGCTGTTTTTT.

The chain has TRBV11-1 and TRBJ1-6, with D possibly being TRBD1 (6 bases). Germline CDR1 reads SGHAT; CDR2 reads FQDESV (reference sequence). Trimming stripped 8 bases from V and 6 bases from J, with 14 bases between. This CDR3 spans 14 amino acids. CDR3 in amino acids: CASAGDSLNSPLHF. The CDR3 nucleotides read TGTGCCAGCGCAGGGGATAGTCTTAATTCACCCCTCCACTTT.

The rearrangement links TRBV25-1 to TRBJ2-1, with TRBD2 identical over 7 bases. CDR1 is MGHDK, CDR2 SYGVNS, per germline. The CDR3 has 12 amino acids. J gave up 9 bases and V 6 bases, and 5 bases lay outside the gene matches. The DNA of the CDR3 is TGTGCCAGCAGGGGGGGGAGTGGTGAGCAGTTCTTC. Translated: CASRGGSGEQFF.

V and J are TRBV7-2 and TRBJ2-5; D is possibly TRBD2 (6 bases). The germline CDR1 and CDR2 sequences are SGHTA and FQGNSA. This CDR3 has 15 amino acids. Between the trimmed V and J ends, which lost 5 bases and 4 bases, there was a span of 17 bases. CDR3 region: CASSHSDYSRETQYF. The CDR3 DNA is TGTGCCAGCAGCCACTCGGACTACTCAAGAGAGACCCAGTACTTC.

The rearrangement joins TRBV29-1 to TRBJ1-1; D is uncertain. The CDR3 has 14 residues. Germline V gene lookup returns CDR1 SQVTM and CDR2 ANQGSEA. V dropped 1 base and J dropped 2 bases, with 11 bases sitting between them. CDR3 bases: TGCAGCGTTGAAGGATGGCAGTCAAACACTGAAGCTTTCTTT. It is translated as CSVEGWQSNTEAFF.

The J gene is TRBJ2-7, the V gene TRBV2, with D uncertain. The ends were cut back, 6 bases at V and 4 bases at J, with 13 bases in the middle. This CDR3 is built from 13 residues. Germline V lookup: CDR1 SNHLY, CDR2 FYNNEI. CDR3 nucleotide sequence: TGTGCCAGCAGGGAACCACTTTCTTACGAGCAGTACTTC. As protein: CASREPLSYEQYF. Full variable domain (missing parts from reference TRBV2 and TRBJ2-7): EPEVTQTPSHQVTQMGQEVILRCVPISNHLYFYWYRQILGQKVEFLVSFYNNEISEKSEIFDDQFSVERPDGSNFTLKIRSTKLEDSAMYFCASREPLSYEQYFGPGTRLTVT.

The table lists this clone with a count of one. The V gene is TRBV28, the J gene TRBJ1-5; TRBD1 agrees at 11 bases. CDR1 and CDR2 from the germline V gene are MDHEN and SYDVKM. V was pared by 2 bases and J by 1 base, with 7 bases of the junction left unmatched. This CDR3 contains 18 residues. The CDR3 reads CASSLRTGGAGSNQPQHF. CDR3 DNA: TGTGCCAGCAGTTTACGGACAGGGGGCGCGGGGAGCAATCAGCCCCAGCATTTT. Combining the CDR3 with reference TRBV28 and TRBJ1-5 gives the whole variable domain DVKVTQSSRYLVKRTGEKVFLECVQDMDHENMFWYRQDPGLGLRLIYFSYDVKMKEKGDIPEGYSVSREKKERFSLILESASTNQTSMYLCASSLRTGGAGSNQPQHFGDGTRLSIL.

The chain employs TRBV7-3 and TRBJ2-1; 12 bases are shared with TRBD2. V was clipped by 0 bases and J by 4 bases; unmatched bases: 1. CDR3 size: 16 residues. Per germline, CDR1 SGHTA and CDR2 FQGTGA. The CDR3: CASSLTLAGGYNEQFF. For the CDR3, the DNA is TGTGCCAGCAGCTTAACACTAGCGGGGGGTTACAATGAGCAGTTCTTC.

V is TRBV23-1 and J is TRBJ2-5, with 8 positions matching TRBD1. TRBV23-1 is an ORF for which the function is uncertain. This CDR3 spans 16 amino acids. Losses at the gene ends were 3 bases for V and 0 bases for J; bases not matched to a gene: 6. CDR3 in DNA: TGCGCCAGCAGTCAGTTGACAGGGGTCGACCAAGAGACCCAGTACTTC. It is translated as CASSQLTGVDQETQYF.